This T cell receptor beta chain was identified during a study of blood T cells in healthy people across ages. Findings and caveats of the study: Total diversity from one million sequenced T cells was likely underestimated.

As concerns this clonotype: Its target is not known.

The use of a sample-barcoded 5' primer and a J-beta primer mix characterized a second PCR of 7 to 11 cycles. Unique molecular identifiers of 12 random nucleotides labeled each cDNA. TCRdb re-called the 5' RACE reads with MiXCR, one entry per CDR3 protein. The sample shows 550,000 to 800,000 distinct CDR3 sequences, under 25% of them seen only once. Sequences were obtained from blood. The receptor was derived from a man between 65 and 85 years old in good health.

CDR3 in DNA: TGTGCCAGCAGCTTGGGACTATTTGAGGACCAGTACTTC. Translating it yields CASSLGLFEDQYF. The chain has TRBV5-6 and TRBJ2-5, with D perhaps matching TRBD2 (5 bases). Per germline, CDR1 SGHDT and CDR2 YYEEEE. The CDR3 is made up of 13 amino acids. Trimming cost V 0 bases and J 10 bases, with 13 bases left between them.